This passage covers 25 T cell receptor beta chains from one sample sequenced in a study of T cell repertoires in cytomegalovirus infection. TCRdb called the reads again in MiXCR, with one record for every CDR3 protein. The sample has more than 150,000 distinct CDR3 sequences; over 15% are singletons. The sequenced sample consisted of CD8+ T cells from PBMCs. Source of these receptors: a human donor in good health (CMV status not recorded). Some clones in this sample may be carry-over from other donors' samples.

In its sample, this clonotype was seen a few times. V gene TRBV20-1 combines with J gene TRBJ1-2; the D gene is possibly TRBD1 (5 bases). Between the trimmed V and J ends, which lost 2 bases and 7 bases, there was a span of 14 bases. CDR1 is DFQATT, CDR2 SNEGSKA, per germline (reference sequence). The CDR3 is 13 residues long. CDR3 in DNA: TGCAGTGCTAGACTAACAGGAGAAGGTGGCTACACCTTC. It is translated as CSARLTGEGGYTF.

With respect to this clonotype: The junction and the germline gene differ at one end; a read error may be behind it. The CDR3 coding sequence is TGTGCCAGCAGTTACGTGCTAGCGGGGGTTACCTCCCACGAGCAGTACTTC. Protein sequence: CASSYVLAGVTSHEQYF. V usage is TRBV6-2 or TRBV6-3 and J usage is TRBJ2-7; 10 bases match TRBD2. Germline values: CDR1 MNHEY, CDR2 SVGEGT. This CDR3 region has 17 residues.

This clonotype was seen only once. The genes are TRBV6-2 or TRBV6-3 and TRBJ1-1; D ambiguous. The CDR3 has 15 residues. In germline, CDR1 is MNHEY, CDR2 SVGEGT. V was trimmed by 2 bases and J by 5 bases, leaving 15 bases between them. The CDR3 loop is CASSYGVEWRTEAFF. The CDR3 coding sequence is TGTGCCAGCAGTTACGGCGTTGAGTGGAGGACTGAAGCTTTCTTT.

This clonotype has just a few counts. This CDR3 is CASGGGPYYEQYF. The CDR3 DNA reads TGTGCCTCCGGGGGAGGGCCCTATTACGAGCAGTACTTC. The chain has TRBV11-2 and TRBJ2-7, with TRBD2 identical over 7 bases. In germline, CDR1 is SGHAT, CDR2 FQNNGV. This CDR3 comprises 13 residues. V trimming: 11 bases; J trimming: 4 bases; junction bases outside the gene matches: 11.

The chain links TRBV6-1 to TRBJ2-1; D call uncertain. Between the trimmed V and J ends, which lost 3 bases and 0 bases, there was a span of 12 bases. Germline lookup yields CDR1 MNHNS and CDR2 SASEGT. The CDR3 has 16 amino acids. The CDR3 nucleotides are TGTGCCAGCAGTGAGCTGGGTATGAGCTCCTACAATGAGCAGTTCTTC. Translation gives CASSELGMSSYNEQFF.

The chain employs TRBV28 and TRBJ1-4; D possibly corresponds to TRBD1 (6 bases). The V end was cut by 5 bases, the J end by 1 base, with 11 bases between. The length of the CDR3 is 15 residues. Germline assignment: CDR1 MDHEN and CDR2 SYDVKM. The CDR3 DNA is TGTGCCAGCAGTCAATCGGACAGAACTAATGAAAAACTGTTTTTT. The encoded protein is CASSQSDRTNEKLFF. Full variable domain (missing parts from reference TRBV28 and TRBJ1-4): DVKVTQSSRYLVKRTGEKVFLECVQDMDHENMFWYRQDPGLGLRLIYFSYDVKMKEKGDIPEGYSVSREKKERFSLILESASTNQTSMYLCASSQSDRTNEKLFFGSGTQLSVL.

This clonotype was seen many times. V gene TRBV6-2 or TRBV6-3 combines with J gene TRBJ2-1; TRBD2 is a possible D gene (5 bases). Germline CDR1 MNHEY, CDR2 SVGEGT. The CDR3 covers 14 residues. Trimming left V 1 base short and J 10 bases short, with 14 bases between. The CDR3 reads CASSYFGVNLEQFF. CDR3 coding DNA: TGTGCCAGCAGTTACTTCGGGGTGAATTTAGAGCAGTTCTTC.

This chain links TRBV7-9 with TRBJ2-5; 7 bases match TRBD2. Unmatched junction bases numbered 9, after V lost 1 base and J lost 1 base. Germline CDR1 and CDR2: SEHNR and FQNEAQ (reference sequence). The CDR3 extends over 17 amino acids. CDR3 protein: CASSLGRASGAQETQYF. In DNA, the CDR3 is TGTGCCAGCAGCTTAGGTCGGGCTAGCGGAGCCCAAGAGACCCAGTACTTC.

The V and J genes are TRBV12-3 or TRBV12-4 and TRBJ1-4; maybe TRBD1 (5 bases). The CDR3 is made up of 15 amino acids. The V and J ends lost 7 bases and 7 bases respectively, with 19 bases between them. The CDR3 coding sequence is TGTGCCAGCACCTCGGGGGACTACCTGAGTGAAAAACTGTTTTTT. Translating it yields CASTSGDYLSEKLFF.

This clonotype turned up a few times. Here the CDR3 reads CASSQVPSKYNEQFF. The CDR3 nucleotides read TGTGCCAGCAGCCAAGTCCCGTCTAAGTACAATGAGCAGTTCTTC. The chain uses TRBV14 and TRBJ2-1; D gene uncertain. CDR1 and CDR2 from the germline V gene are SGHDN and FVKESK. Deletions cut 1 base from V and 4 bases from J, with 11 bases between. This CDR3 is built from 15 residues.

This clonotype was counted between two and nine times. The chain carries TRBV6-6 and TRBJ1-1; weak D call: TRBD1 (6 bases). The CDR3 has 14 residues. The germline V and J ends were trimmed by 3 bases and 5 bases, with 13 bases remaining between them. The germline CDR1 and CDR2 sequences are MNHNY and SVGAGI (reference sequence). The CDR3 loop reads CASSYGGAGTEAFF. CDR3 coding DNA: TGTGCCAGCAGTTATGGGGGCGCGGGGACTGAAGCTTTCTTT.

V gene TRBV7-9 combines with J gene TRBJ1-1; 8 positions agree with TRBD1. The germline V gene encodes CDR1 SEHNR and CDR2 FQNEAQ (reference sequence). Trimming at V came to 5 bases and at J to 1 base, leaving 15 bases not matched to a gene. The CDR3 has 18 residues. In DNA, the CDR3 is TGTGCCAGCAGCCACCCCGGGACAGGAACGGTCTGGAACACTGAAGCTTTCTTT. Translated: CASSHPGTGTVWNTEAFF.

This clonotype was seen a few times. The V call is TRBV6-1, the J call TRBJ1-1, with D possibly being TRBD1 (5 bases). Germline CDR1 is MNHNS and CDR2 is SASEGT. This CDR3 has 14 residues. V gave up 5 bases and J gave up 3 bases, with 13 bases separating them. DNA of the CDR3: TGTGCCAGCAGTTATCCAGGGAATTACACTGAAGCTTTCTTT. Translation gives CASSYPGNYTEAFF.

The chain links TRBV14 to TRBJ1-1; 7 nucleotides agree with TRBD1. Germline-derived CDR1 and CDR2 are SGHDN and FVKESK. This CDR3 is 13 amino acids long. Trimming cost V 2 bases and J 8 bases; bases outside gene matches: 5. The DNA for the CDR3 is TGTGCCAGCAGCCAATTCCGGGACAGAGAAGCTTTCTTT. This encodes CASSQFRDREAFF.

The V gene is TRBV7-6, the J gene TRBJ2-1; D gene unclear. Per the germline V gene, CDR1 is SGHVS and CDR2 is FNYEAQ. V was cut by 2 bases and J by 3 bases, with 5 bases left in between. There are 13 residues in the CDR3. CDR3 amino acids: CASSLRNYNEQFF. The CDR3 DNA sequence: TGTGCCAGCAGCTTAAGGAACTACAATGAGCAGTTCTTC.

The chain joins TRBV7-8 to TRBJ1-2, with a weak D call TRBD1 (6 bases). V was cut by 3 bases and J by 0 bases, with 26 bases left in between. Germline V CDR1 and CDR2: SGHVS, FQNEAQ. This CDR3 has 20 amino acids. The CDR3 DNA is TGTGCCAGCAGCTTGGATCAGCTCCTAGGGGGAAAGGGTCCTAACTATGGCTACACCTTC. Its translation: CASSLDQLLGGKGPNYGYTF.

The chain joins TRBV15 to TRBJ2-1; D possibly corresponds to TRBD2 (5 bases). The CDR3 covers 12 residues. In germline, CDR1 is LNHNV, CDR2 YYDKDF (reference sequence). Trimming shortened V by 1 base and J by 7 bases, and 5 bases separated the two germline ends. CDR3 bases: TGTGCCACCAGCAGAGGGGAGAATGAGCAGTTCTTC. Its protein product is CATSRGENEQFF. Complete variable domain (other parts from reference TRBV15 and TRBJ2-1): DAMVIQNPRYQVTQFGKPVTLSCSQTLNHNVMYWYQQKSSQAPKLLFHYYDKDFNNEADTPDNFQSRRPNTSFCFLDIRSPGLGDTAMYLCATSRGENEQFFGPGTRLTVL.

The chain joins TRBV6-6 to TRBJ2-3; 9 positions agree with TRBD2. The V segment lost 7 bases and the J segment 4 bases; nucleotides outside the gene matches: 6. CDR1 is MNHNY and CDR2 is SVGAGI in the germline V gene (reference sequence). The CDR3 is 14 amino acids. CDR3 protein: CASTLAGSPDTQYF. The CDR3 DNA reads TGTGCCAGCACCCTAGCGGGAAGCCCAGATACGCAGTATTTT.

This chain uses TRBV11-2 with TRBJ2-3, with 7 positions matching TRBD2. The V and J ends lost 4 bases and 2 bases, in that order; junction bases with no gene match: 9. The CDR3 runs 16 residues. Per germline, CDR1 SGHAT and CDR2 FQNNGV. The CDR3 reads CASSSGLAELTDTQYF. CDR3 sequence (DNA): TGTGCCAGCAGCTCGGGGCTAGCGGAACTCACAGATACGCAGTATTTT.

The genes are TRBV7-8 and TRBJ2-7; maybe TRBD2 (5 bases). Per the germline V gene, CDR1 is SGHVS and CDR2 is FQNEAQ. Trimming removed 2 bases at V and 2 bases at J, with 22 bases between. The CDR3 sequence is 18 residues long. The CDR3 reads CASSLSRTYSTNPYEQYF. CDR3 DNA sequence: TGTGCCAGCAGCTTATCCAGGACTTACTCAACTAACCCCTACGAGCAGTACTTC. The complete variable domain, with remaining parts taken from reference TRBV7-8 and TRBJ2-7, reads GAGVSQSPRYKVAKRGQDVALRCDPISGHVSLFWYQQALGQGPEFLTYFQNEAQLDKSGLPSDRFFAERPEGSVSTLKIQRTQQEDSAVYLCASSLSRTYSTNPYEQYFGPGTRLTVT.

This clonotype was seen a few times. The genes are TRBV7-3 and TRBJ2-7, with D perhaps matching TRBD2 (5 bases). Trimming left V 0 bases short and J 7 bases short, with 10 bases between. The CDR3 runs to 13 residues. The germline V gene has CDR1 SGHTA and CDR2 FQGTGA. The CDR3 loop reads CASSLTASGEQYF. CDR3 nucleotides: TGTGCCAGCAGCTTAACGGCCTCGGGGGAGCAGTACTTC.

This clonotype was detected only a few times. The chain has TRBV2 and TRBJ2-3; the D call may be TRBD1 or TRBD2 (5 bases each). The CDR3 extends over 17 amino acids. Looked up from germline, CDR1 is SNHLY and CDR2 is FYNNEI. V dropped 2 bases and J dropped 1 base, with 16 bases sitting between them. CDR3 amino acids: CASSEKFGQGGTDTQYF. In DNA, the CDR3 is TGTGCCAGCAGTGAAAAATTTGGGCAGGGAGGCACAGATACGCAGTATTTT.

This clonotype was seen a handful of times. One junction end disagrees with the germline gene, perhaps due to a read error. The rearrangement links TRBV7-2 to TRBJ2-7; 15 nucleotides align to TRBD2. Germline V lookup: CDR1 SGHTA, CDR2 FQGNSA. The CDR3 contains 15 residues. The CDR3 is CASSARTSGRDQIFF. The DNA for the CDR3 is TGTGCCAGCAGCGCCAGGACTAGCGGGAGGGACCAGATCTTCTTC.

CDR3 loop: CASSPPGALQAFF. The CDR3 DNA follows: TGTGCCAGCAGCCCCCCTGGGGCCCTGCAAGCTTTCTTT. The rearrangement uses TRBV28 and TRBJ1-1; D is perhaps TRBD1 (5 bases). This CDR3 has 13 residues. Trimming stripped 6 bases from V and 9 bases from J, with 17 bases between. CDR1 is MDHEN, CDR2 SYDVKM, per germline. The full variable domain, in which reference TRBV28 and TRBJ1-1 provide the parts outside the CDR3, is DVKVTQSSRYLVKRTGEKVFLECVQDMDHENMFWYRQDPGLGLRLIYFSYDVKMKEKGDIPEGYSVSREKKERFSLILESASTNQTSMYLCASSPPGALQAFFGQGTRLTVV.

The V and J genes are TRBV20-1 and TRBJ2-3; possibly TRBD1 for D (7 bases). Germline CDR1 and CDR2: DFQATT and SNEGSKA (reference sequence). V lost 5 bases and J 6 bases, leaving 18 bases between the germline ends. This CDR3 region has 14 residues. The CDR3 coding sequence is TGCAGTGCTGGCGTCCTTTCAGGGGGGGATACGCAGTATTTT. Translation: CSAGVLSGGDTQYF.